This record concerns one T cell receptor (beta chain) sequence. Its antigen remains unknown. The sort gate was single viable CD3+CD4+CD8-CD45RO+ cells for memory CD4+ T cells. V shed 1 base, J shed 7 bases, and the junction held 6 bases outside the gene matches. Per the germline V gene, CDR1 is SGHAT and CDR2 is FQNNGV. The CDR3 has 14 residues. How the authors handled the data: Out-of-frame sequences were removed, leaving around 2,000,000 distinct TCRbeta sequences. TCRdb keeps only in-frame clones here, not all; method: immunoSEQ multiplex PCR. That table gives V, J and clone size, and the DNA gave D and trimming. The profile shows about 64,000 clones, roughly four fifths of them singletons. The data originate from a study of memory CD4+ T cells and cytomegalovirus serostatus. General study findings and limits: About 40% of the roughly 150 known CMV-associated TCRbeta sequences appeared in CD4+ memory.

This clonotype originated in an adult in good health and CMV-seronegative. The specimen sequenced was memory CD4+ T cells from blood. V and J are TRBV11-2 and TRBJ2-7; 8 bases are a match to TRBD1. Here the CDR3 reads CASSLVQGAEEQYF. The DNA of the CDR3 is TGTGCCAGCAGCTTAGTTCAGGGGGCGGAGGAGCAGTACTTC.